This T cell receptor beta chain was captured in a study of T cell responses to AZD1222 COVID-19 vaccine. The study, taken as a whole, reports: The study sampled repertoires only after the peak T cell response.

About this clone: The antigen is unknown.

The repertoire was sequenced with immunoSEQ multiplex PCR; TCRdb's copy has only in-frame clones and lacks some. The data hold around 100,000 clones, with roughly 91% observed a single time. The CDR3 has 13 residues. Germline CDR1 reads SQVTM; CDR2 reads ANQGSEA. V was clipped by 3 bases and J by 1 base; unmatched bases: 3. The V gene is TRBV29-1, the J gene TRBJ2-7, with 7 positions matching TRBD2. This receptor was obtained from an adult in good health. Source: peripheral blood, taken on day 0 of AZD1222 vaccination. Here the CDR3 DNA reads TGCAGCGTTGACCCAGCGGGGTCCTACGAGCAGTACTTC. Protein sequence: CSVDPAGSYEQYF.